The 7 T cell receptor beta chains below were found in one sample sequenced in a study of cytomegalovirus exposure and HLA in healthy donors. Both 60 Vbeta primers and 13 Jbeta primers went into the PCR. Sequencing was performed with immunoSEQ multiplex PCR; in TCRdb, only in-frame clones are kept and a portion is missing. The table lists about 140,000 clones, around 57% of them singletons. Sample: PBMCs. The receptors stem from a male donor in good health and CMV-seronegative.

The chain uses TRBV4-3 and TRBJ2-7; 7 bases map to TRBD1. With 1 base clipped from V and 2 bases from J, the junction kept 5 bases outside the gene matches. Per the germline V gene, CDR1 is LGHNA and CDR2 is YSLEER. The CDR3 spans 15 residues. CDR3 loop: CASSQGGQYTYEQYF. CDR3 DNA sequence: TGCGCCAGCAGCCAAGGGGGACAGTATACCTACGAGCAGTACTTC.

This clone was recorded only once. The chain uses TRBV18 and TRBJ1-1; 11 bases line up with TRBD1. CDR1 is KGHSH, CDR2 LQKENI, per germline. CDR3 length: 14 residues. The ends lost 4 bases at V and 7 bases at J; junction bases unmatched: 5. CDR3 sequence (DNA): TGTGCCAGCTCACTAGGGACAGGGGGGGTTGAAGCTTTCTTT. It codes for CASSLGTGGVEAFF.

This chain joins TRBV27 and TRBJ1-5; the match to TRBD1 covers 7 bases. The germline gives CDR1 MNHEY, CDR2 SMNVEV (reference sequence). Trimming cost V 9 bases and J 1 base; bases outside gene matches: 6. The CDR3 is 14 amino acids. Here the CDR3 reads CASDDRVSNQPQHF. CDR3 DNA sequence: TGTGCCAGTGATGACAGGGTGAGCAATCAGCCCCAGCATTTT.

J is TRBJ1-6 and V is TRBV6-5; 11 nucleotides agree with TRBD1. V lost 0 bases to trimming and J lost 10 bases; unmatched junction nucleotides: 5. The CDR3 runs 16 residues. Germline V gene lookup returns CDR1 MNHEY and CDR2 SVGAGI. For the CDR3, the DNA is TGTGCCAGCAGTTACTCGGCCGGGACAGGGGGATCACCCCTCCACTTT. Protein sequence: CASSYSAGTGGSPLHF.

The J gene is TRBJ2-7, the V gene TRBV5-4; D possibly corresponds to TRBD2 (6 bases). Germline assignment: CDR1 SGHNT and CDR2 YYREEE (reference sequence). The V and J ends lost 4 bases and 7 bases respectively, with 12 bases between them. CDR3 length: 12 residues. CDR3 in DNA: TGTGCCAGCAGCCGCGGGGTGGGGGAGCAGTACTTC. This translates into CASSRGVGEQYF.

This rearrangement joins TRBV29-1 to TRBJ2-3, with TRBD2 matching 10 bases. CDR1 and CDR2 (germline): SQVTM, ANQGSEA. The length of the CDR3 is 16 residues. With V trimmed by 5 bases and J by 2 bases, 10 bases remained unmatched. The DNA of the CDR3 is TGCAGCGTTCTTAGCGGGGGGCAACCGCCCACAGATACGCAGTATTTT. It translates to CSVLSGGQPPTDTQYF.

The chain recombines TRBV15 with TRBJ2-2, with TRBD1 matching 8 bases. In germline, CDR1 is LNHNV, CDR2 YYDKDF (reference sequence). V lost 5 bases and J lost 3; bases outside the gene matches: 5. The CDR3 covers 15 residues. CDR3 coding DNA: TGTGCCACCAGCCACCGCAGGGGGCACACCGGGGAGCTGTTTTTT. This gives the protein CATSHRRGHTGELFF.